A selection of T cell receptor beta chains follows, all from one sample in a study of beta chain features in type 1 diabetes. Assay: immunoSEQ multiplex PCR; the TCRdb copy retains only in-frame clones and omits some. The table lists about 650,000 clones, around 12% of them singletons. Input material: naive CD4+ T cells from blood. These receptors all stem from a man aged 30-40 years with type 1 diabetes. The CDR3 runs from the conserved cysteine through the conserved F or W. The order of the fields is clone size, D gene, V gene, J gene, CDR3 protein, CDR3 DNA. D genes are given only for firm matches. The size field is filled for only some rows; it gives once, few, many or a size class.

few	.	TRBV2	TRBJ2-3	CASVPGLSTDTQYF	TGTGCCAGTGTTCCGGGTTTGAGCACAGATACGCAGTATTTT
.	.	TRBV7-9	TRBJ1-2	CASSLVPGLYGYTF	TGTGCCAGCAGCTTAGTTCCGGGCCTTTATGGCTACACCTTC
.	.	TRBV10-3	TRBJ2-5	CAIARDFGETQYF	TGTGCCATTGCCAGAGATTTCGGGGAGACCCAGTACTTC
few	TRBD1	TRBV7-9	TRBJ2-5	CASSSNGQGRQETQYF	TGTGCCAGCAGCTCCAACGGACAGGGTCGGCAAGAGACCCAGTACTTC
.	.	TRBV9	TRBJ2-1	CASSPEGSYNEQFF	TGTGCCAGCAGCCCAGAGGGGAGTTACAATGAGCAGTTCTTC
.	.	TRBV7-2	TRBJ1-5	CASSLQGLQPQHF	TGTGCCAGCAGCTTACAGGGGTTACAGCCCCAGCATTTT
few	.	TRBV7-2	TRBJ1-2	CASSTPGPFYGYTF	TGTGCCAGCAGTACTCCGGGACCATTCTATGGCTACACCTTC
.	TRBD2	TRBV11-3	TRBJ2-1	CASSPTSGGYNEQFF	TGTGCCAGCAGCCCCACTAGCGGGGGGTACAATGAGCAGTTCTTC
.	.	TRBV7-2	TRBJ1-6	CASSLDSVQGSSSPLHF	TGTGCCAGCAGCTTAGATTCGGTCCAGGGAAGTAGTTCACCCCTCCACTTT
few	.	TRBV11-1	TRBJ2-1	CASSLGWDKDEQFF	TGTGCCAGCAGCTTAGGATGGGACAAAGATGAGCAGTTCTTC
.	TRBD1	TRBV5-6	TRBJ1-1	CASSRGPTGAIIEAFF	TGTGCCAGCAGCCGGGGGCCGACAGGGGCCATTATTGAAGCTTTCTTT
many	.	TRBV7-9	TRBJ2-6	CASSSDYSGANVLTF	TGTGCCAGCAGTTCAGATTACTCTGGGGCCAACGTCCTGACTTTC
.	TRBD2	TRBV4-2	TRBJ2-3	CASSPSSGNTDTQYF	TGTGCCAGCAGCCCCTCTAGCGGGAACACAGATACGCAGTATTTT
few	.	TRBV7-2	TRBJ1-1	CASSPGQYTEAFF	TGTGCCAGCAGCCCGGGACAATACACTGAAGCTTTCTTT
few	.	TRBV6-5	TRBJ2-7	CASSWRTGAAGEQYF	TGTGCCAGCAGTTGGAGGACGGGCGCGGCAGGCGAGCAGTACTTC
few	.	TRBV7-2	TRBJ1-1	CASSFAEGEAFF	TGTGCCAGCAGCTTCGCCGAGGGGGAAGCTTTCTTT
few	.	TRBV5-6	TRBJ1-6	CASSLGPEDSPLHF	TGTGCCAGCAGCTTGGGACCTGAGGATTCACCCCTCCACTTT
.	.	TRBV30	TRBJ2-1	CAWSVPGPEQFF	TGTGCCTGGAGTGTACCGGGGCCCGAGCAGTTCTTC
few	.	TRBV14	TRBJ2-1	CASSQGFRGTYNEQFF	TGTGCCAGCAGCCAAGGGTTTCGGGGGACCTACAATGAGCAGTTCTTC
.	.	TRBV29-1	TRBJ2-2	CSVGRGRTGELFF	TGCAGCGTTGGCAGGGGGAGGACCGGGGAGCTGTTTTTT
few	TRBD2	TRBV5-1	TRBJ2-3	CASSFPRLAGVGTDTQYF	TGCGCCAGCAGTTTTCCCCGACTAGCGGGGGTTGGCACAGATACGCAGTATTTT
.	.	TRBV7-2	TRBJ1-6	CASSFGLDNSPLHF	TGTGCCAGCAGCTTCGGACTGGATAATTCACCCCTCCACTTT
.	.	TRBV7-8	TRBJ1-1	CASSATGNTEAFF	TGTGCCAGCAGCGCGACAGGGAACACTGAAGCTTTCTTT
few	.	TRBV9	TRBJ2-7	CASSPGGGPREQYF	TGTGCCAGCAGCCCAGGGGGAGGGCCCAGGGAGCAGTACTTC
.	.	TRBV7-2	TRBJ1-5	CASSFEGDNQPQHF	TGTGCCAGCAGCTTTGAGGGAGACAATCAGCCCCAGCATTTT
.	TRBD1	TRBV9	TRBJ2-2	CASSALARGRTGELFF	TGTGCCAGCAGCGCACTAGCCAGGGGGCGGACCGGGGAGCTGTTTTTT
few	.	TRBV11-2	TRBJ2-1	CASSLGWAEMQFF	TGTGCCAGCAGCTTAGGCTGGGCCGAGATGCAGTTCTTC
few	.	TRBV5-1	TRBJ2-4	CASSPLNEDIQYF	TGCGCCAGCAGCCCGTTGAACGAGGACATTCAGTACTTC
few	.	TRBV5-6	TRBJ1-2	CASSLGQGNYGYTF	TGTGCCAGCAGCTTGGGCCAGGGGAACTATGGCTACACCTTC
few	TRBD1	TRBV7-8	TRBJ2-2	CASSTGQVNTGELFF	TGTGCCAGCAGTACGGGACAGGTTAACACCGGGGAGCTGTTTTTT
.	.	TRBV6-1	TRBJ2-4	CASSATGLGLIAKNIQYF	TGTGCCAGCAGTGCAACAGGGTTGGGTTTGATAGCCAAAAACATTCAGTACTTC
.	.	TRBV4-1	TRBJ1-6	CASSQVVQGTLHF	TGCGCCAGCAGCCAAGTGGTTCAGGGGACCCTCCACTTT
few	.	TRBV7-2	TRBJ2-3	CASSLGRTDTQYF	TGTGCCAGCAGCTTGGGGCGGACAGATACGCAGTATTTT
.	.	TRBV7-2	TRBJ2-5	CASSLEQDRSEQYF	TGTGCCAGCAGCTTAGAACAAGATAGGAGTGAGCAGTACTTC
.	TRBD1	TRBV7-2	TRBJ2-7	CASSLAWDSSYEQYF	TGTGCCAGCAGCTTAGCCTGGGACAGCTCCTACGAGCAGTACTTC
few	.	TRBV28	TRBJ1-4	CAAGESVTEKLFF	TGTGCCGCAGGGGAGTCGGTTACTGAAAAACTGTTTTTT
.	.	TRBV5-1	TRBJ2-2	CASSNGSNTGELFF	TGCGCCAGCAGCAACGGATCGAACACCGGGGAGCTGTTTTTT